A single sample gave rise to the 2 T cell receptor beta chains below, sequenced in a study of blood T cells in healthy people across ages. Primers used in a second PCR of about 7 to 12 cycles were a sample-barcoded 5' primer and a J-beta primer mix. TCRdb passed the 5' RACE reads through MiXCR, listing each CDR3 protein once. The top ten hold about an eighth of the sample, which has roughly 930,000 distinct CDR3 sequences, about 48% seen once. Sequencing was carried out using blood. These receptors were obtained from a man aged 30 to 39 in good health.

For the CDR3, the DNA is TGCGCCAGCAGCCCTGCTGCCATTAATGAAAAACTGTTTTTT. Protein: CASSPAAINEKLFF. The chain employs TRBV5-1 and TRBJ1-4; D remains ambiguous. Germline CDR1 and CDR2: SGHRS and YFSETQ. The CDR3 has 14 amino acids. V shed 4 bases and J shed 4 bases, with 11 bases lying between them.

The rearrangement uses TRBV14 and TRBJ1-1, with D uncertain. The V gene's germline CDR1 is SGHDN and CDR2 FVKESK. The length of the CDR3 is 13 residues. V shed 8 bases and J shed 3 bases, with 13 bases lying between them. The DNA of the CDR3 is TGTGCCAGCGGACCCTTTCCGGACACTGAAGCTTTCTTT. It specifies CASGPFPDTEAFF.